Below, 18 T cell receptor beta chains from the same sample are listed, as sequenced in a study of T cell repertoires and HLA-DP antigens. For these receptors, no antigen is known. Assay: immunoSEQ multiplex PCR; the TCRdb copy retains only in-frame clones and omits some. Here the sample spans approximately 90,000 clones, approximately 86% being singletons. Material for sequencing was CD4+ T cells from PBMCs. The receptors shown here come from a man between 50 and 59 years old in good health and CMV-seronegative.

On this clone: Other nucleotide sequences from this sample produce the same CDR3. The chain carries TRBV5-1 and TRBJ2-2, with unresolved D. CDR1 is SGHRS, CDR2 YFSETQ, per germline. V was clipped by 3 bases and J by 1 base, with 10 bases between them. The length of the CDR3 is 15 residues. Here the CDR3 reads CASSSGQRNTGELFF. The CDR3 DNA reads as TGCGCCAGCAGCTCCGGTCAGAGGAACACCGGGGAGCTGTTTTTT.

The V and J genes are TRBV7-2 and TRBJ1-1; tentatively, D is TRBD1 (6 bases). Trimming pared 5 bases from V and 5 bases from J, leaving 18 bases between. CDR1 is SGHTA, CDR2 FQGNSA, per germline. This CDR3 has 15 residues. The CDR3 loop is CASSPLGGPYTEAFF. DNA of the CDR3: TGTGCCAGCAGCCCCTTGGGGGGGCCTTATACTGAAGCTTTCTTT.

The chain recombines TRBV19 with TRBJ1-1; weak D call: TRBD1 (5 bases). V was pared by 7 bases and J by 4 bases, with 16 bases between. The germline V gene has CDR1 LNHDA and CDR2 SQIVND (reference sequence). The CDR3 sequence is 14 residues long. Here the CDR3 reads CASIKDSSGTEAFF. The CDR3 DNA is TGTGCCAGTATCAAAGACAGTTCTGGCACTGAAGCTTTCTTT. Full variable domain (remainder filled in from reference TRBV19 and TRBJ1-1): DGGITQSPKYLFRKEGQNVTLSCEQNLNHDAMYWYRQDPGQGLRLIYYSQIVNDFQKGDIAEGYSVSREKKESFPLTVTSAQKNPTAFYLCASIKDSSGTEAFFGQGTRLTVV.

The chain carries TRBV4-3 and TRBJ2-2, with D unresolved. The CDR3 is made up of 16 amino acids. CDR1 is LGHNA and CDR2 is YSLEER in the germline V gene. Between the trimmed V and J ends, which lost 2 bases and 0 bases, there was a span of 10 bases. The CDR3 spells CASSQFGRANTGELFF. The CDR3 DNA reads TGCGCCAGCAGCCAATTCGGTAGGGCGAACACCGGGGAGCTGTTTTTT.

The chain has TRBV7-3 and TRBJ1-2; 9 nucleotides match TRBD1. After removal of 4 bases from V and 6 bases from J, the junction contained 12 bases not matched to a gene. Looked up from germline, CDR1 is SGHTA and CDR2 is FQGTGA. The CDR3 is 16 residues long. The CDR3 loop is CASSYAPGQGLNGYTF. CDR3 DNA: TGTGCCAGCAGCTATGCCCCGGGACAGGGTTTAAATGGCTACACCTTC.

The CDR3 region has the DNA TGTGCCAGCAGTTTGGGGGGCGGGAGGATTGAGCTGTTTTTT. Its protein product is CASSLGGGRIELFF. This chain connects TRBV28 to TRBJ2-2; 8 positions agree with TRBD2. The CDR3 runs to 14 residues. Trimming took 3 bases from V and 11 from J; bases not matched to a gene: 8. The germline V gene encodes CDR1 MDHEN and CDR2 SYDVKM.

This chain uses TRBV30 with TRBJ1-5; D gene unclear. The CDR3 runs to 13 residues. V was trimmed by 0 bases and J by 3 bases, leaving 6 bases between them. Germline assignment: CDR1 GTSNPN and CDR2 SVGIG (reference sequence). The CDR3 DNA sequence: TGTGCCTGGAGTGTAGGTTACAATCAGCCCCAGCATTTT. Its protein is CAWSVGYNQPQHF.

CDR3: CASSQYRTSGEQYF. CDR3 bases: TGCGCCAGCAGCCAATACCGGACTAGTGGGGAGCAGTACTTC. V and J are TRBV4-3 and TRBJ2-7; 7 bases map to TRBD2. Germline assignment: CDR1 LGHNA and CDR2 YSLEER. This CDR3 is 14 amino acids long. J gave up 7 bases and V 2 bases, and 8 bases lay outside the gene matches.

The chain links TRBV2 to TRBJ1-5; the D gene is possibly TRBD1 (6 bases). This CDR3 has 16 residues. The germline V gene has CDR1 SNHLY and CDR2 FYNNEI. The V gene lost 7 bases and the J gene lost 1 base, with 17 bases spanning the gap. CDR3 nucleotide sequence: TGTGCCAGCACCCCCCGGACGCAGGGGAGCAATCAGCCCCAGCATTTT. Residues: CASTPRTQGSNQPQHF.

CDR3 in DNA: TGTGCCTGGCAGCGGGAGGCCATCCAAGAGACCCAGTACTTC. Translating gives CAWQREAIQETQYF. V usage is TRBV30 and J usage is TRBJ2-5, with 9 positions matching TRBD2. Trimming removed 5 bases from V and 1 base from J; junction bases left unmatched: 5. Germline V lookup: CDR1 GTSNPN, CDR2 SVGIG (reference sequence). CDR3 length: 14 amino acids.

This chain links TRBV2 with TRBJ2-7; the match to TRBD1 covers 8 bases. CDR1 SNHLY and CDR2 FYNNEI come from the germline V gene. The ends lost 5 bases at V and 5 bases at J; junction bases unmatched: 17. The CDR3 runs to 17 residues. The DNA for the CDR3 is TGTGCCAGCAGTCAGAGATACAGGGGGTCCGCACTCGACGAGCAGTACTTC. It yields the protein CASSQRYRGSALDEQYF. Full variable domain (outside the CDR3, taken from reference TRBV2 and TRBJ2-7): EPEVTQTPSHQVTQMGQEVILRCVPISNHLYFYWYRQILGQKVEFLVSFYNNEISEKSEIFDDQFSVERPDGSNFTLKIRSTKLEDSAMYFCASSQRYRGSALDEQYFGPGTRLTVT.

V is TRBV15 and J is TRBJ1-1; 8 positions agree with TRBD1. The CDR3 length is 15 residues. V lost 2 bases, J lost 4 bases, and 6 bases stayed unmatched. The germline V gene has CDR1 LNHNV and CDR2 YYDKDF (reference sequence). CDR3 coding DNA: TGTGCCACCAGCAGATCCGAAACAGGGGGCACTGAAGCTTTCTTT. The encoded protein is CATSRSETGGTEAFF.

The chain joins TRBV19 to TRBJ2-3; 9 bases align to TRBD2. This CDR3 has 14 residues. Germline V gene sequence: CDR1 LNHDA, CDR2 SQIVND (reference sequence). After removal of 4 bases from V and 6 bases from J, the junction contained 5 bases not matched to a gene. CDR3 nucleotides: TGTGCCAGTAGTAAAGGACTAGCGTCGGATACGCAGTATTTT. This translates into CASSKGLASDTQYF.

The rearrangement joins TRBV28 to TRBJ2-1, with 8 bases matching TRBD1. In germline, CDR1 is MDHEN, CDR2 SYDVKM. Trimming at V came to 5 bases and at J to 9 bases, leaving 9 bases not matched to a gene. CDR3 length: 14 amino acids. The CDR3 DNA reads as TGTGCCAGCAGTCGTACCACAGGGGGTAGTGAGCAGTTCTTC. It yields the protein CASSRTTGGSEQFF.

The chain recombines TRBV28 with TRBJ1-5; 10 nucleotides agree with TRBD1. The CDR3 extends over 15 amino acids. Germline V CDR1 and CDR2: MDHEN, SYDVKM. V was clipped by 4 bases and J by 7 bases; unmatched bases: 7. CDR3 bases: TGTGCCAGCAGTTCCATGACAGGGGGCAGCCAGCCCCAGCATTTT. Protein product: CASSSMTGGSQPQHF.

The CDR3 protein is CASLGQEMAEQYF. Written as DNA, the CDR3 is TGTGCCAGCCTCGGGCAGGAGATGGCCGAGCAGTACTTC. The chain is built from TRBV2 and TRBJ2-7; unclear D gene. Trimming removed 8 bases from V and 6 bases from J, with 17 bases in between. CDR1 and CDR2 (germline): SNHLY, FYNNEI. The CDR3 spans 13 residues.

V gene TRBV6-6 combines with J gene TRBJ2-5, with TRBD1 matching 7 bases. V dropped 7 bases and J dropped 3; count of bases not matched to a gene: 8. Germline V lookup: CDR1 MNHNY, CDR2 SVGAGI (reference sequence). The CDR3 has 14 residues. The CDR3 sequence is CASNLQDRKETQYF. The CDR3 DNA follows: TGTGCCAGCAATCTCCAGGACAGGAAAGAGACCCAGTACTTC.

This rearrangement joins TRBV18 to TRBJ1-6; D perhaps matches TRBD1 (5 bases). The length of the CDR3 is 18 residues. The V gene's germline CDR1 is KGHSH and CDR2 LQKENI. Trimming removed 3 bases at V and 1 base at J, with 16 bases between. The CDR3 spells CASSPVARTRSYNSPLHF. DNA for the CDR3: TGTGCCAGCTCACCCGTGGCGAGGACACGGTCCTATAATTCACCCCTCCACTTT.